A single sample gave rise to the 26 T cell receptor beta chains below, sequenced in a study of cytomegalovirus exposure and HLA in healthy donors. Researchers ran the PCR with 60 Vbeta and 13 Jbeta primers. Sequencing used immunoSEQ multiplex PCR; TCRdb keeps in-frame clones, though not all of them. The repertoire holds roughly 140,000 clones, with over 75% as singletons. Specimen: PBMCs. These receptor sequences come from a man between 25 and 39 years old in good health and CMV-seronegative.

This chain links TRBV5-1 with TRBJ2-5; D may be TRBD1 (5 bases). The CDR3 totals 14 residues. The ends were cut back, 1 base at V and 3 bases at J, with 10 bases in the middle. Germline V CDR1 and CDR2: SGHRS, YFSETQ. Written as DNA, the CDR3 is TGCGCCAGCAGCTTGTCAACAGGAGAAGAGACCCAGTACTTC. Translating it yields CASSLSTGEETQYF.

With respect to this clone: This is likely a read error, given that the CDR3 carries no conserved phenylalanine or tryptophan at its end. The DNA is omitted, as the CDR3 cannot be located on it reliably, and the CDR3 follows TCRdb's listing. The V gene is TRBV27, the J gene TRBJ1-2; the table's D call of TRBD1 was not tested on the DNA. The CDR3 comprises 8 residues, both ends counted. The germline V gene has CDR1 MNHEY and CDR2 SMNVEV (reference sequence). This CDR3 reads CASSFRSS.

This chain joins TRBV27 and TRBJ2-7; D is uncertain. The V and J ends lost 5 bases and 3 bases respectively, with 11 bases between them. Germline V lookup: CDR1 MNHEY, CDR2 SMNVEV (reference sequence). There are 13 residues in the CDR3. For the CDR3, the DNA is TGTGCCAGCAGTCTTAAGAGCGACTACGAGCAGTACTTC. Protein: CASSLKSDYEQYF.

CDR3 bases: TGTGCCAGCAGTAGAAAATCCCTAGCGGGGGGTCTGATCTACGAGCAGTACTTC. Translated, it gives CASSRKSLAGGLIYEQYF. The gene calls are TRBV27 and TRBJ2-7; TRBD2 matches 11 bases. V trimming: 5 bases; J trimming: 3 bases; junction bases outside the gene matches: 15. The germline gives CDR1 MNHEY, CDR2 SMNVEV (reference sequence). This CDR3 comprises 18 residues.

This clone occurred a few times. This chain joins TRBV2 and TRBJ1-4, with 7 nucleotides matching TRBD1. Germline loops: CDR1 SNHLY, CDR2 FYNNEI. V was pared by 7 bases and J by 3 bases, with 8 bases of the junction left unmatched. This CDR3 region has 15 residues. This chain's CDR3 is CASKRVTGANEKLFF. As DNA, the CDR3 is TGTGCCAGCAAGCGGGTCACAGGGGCTAATGAAAAACTGTTTTTT.

The V gene is TRBV5-1, the J gene TRBJ1-6; maybe TRBD1 (5 bases). Trimming left V 4 bases short and J 8 bases short, with 19 bases between. CDR1 is SGHRS, CDR2 YFSETQ, per germline. The CDR3 contains 16 residues. The CDR3 reads CASSTSGEGRYSPLHF. CDR3 nucleotide sequence: TGCGCCAGCAGCACTTCGGGGGAGGGGCGATATTCACCCCTCCACTTT.

This chain links TRBV28 with TRBJ2-7; the match to TRBD1 covers 7 bases. The V segment lost 5 bases and the J segment 3 bases; nucleotides outside the gene matches: 10. The germline gives CDR1 MDHEN, CDR2 SYDVKM. CDR3 length: 15 residues. DNA for the CDR3: TGTGCCAGCAGTGTTACAGGGGCCTTTAACTACGAGCAGTACTTC. Translating gives CASSVTGAFNYEQYF. The whole variable domain, filled in from reference TRBV28 and TRBJ2-7, reads DVKVTQSSRYLVKRTGEKVFLECVQDMDHENMFWYRQDPGLGLRLIYFSYDVKMKEKGDIPEGYSVSREKKERFSLILESASTNQTSMYLCASSVTGAFNYEQYFGPGTRLTVT.

CDR3 in DNA: TGTGCCAGCAGTGTGGGAGAGAACACTGAAGCTTTCTTT. This gives the protein CASSVGENTEAFF. The chain carries TRBV6-4 and TRBJ1-1; D gene unclear. The CDR3 is 13 amino acids. Per the germline V gene, CDR1 is MRHNA and CDR2 is SNTAGT. Trimming shortened V by 4 bases and J by 1 base, and 7 bases separated the two germline ends.

The chain employs TRBV4-1 and TRBJ2-7; D may be TRBD1 (6 bases). The CDR3 runs 19 residues. Germline loops: CDR1 MGHRA, CDR2 YSYEKL. The V end lost 1 base, the J end lost 0 bases, and 22 bases lay between the germline ends. CDR3: CASSQVAAGALGTSYEQYF. CDR3 nucleotides: TGCGCCAGCAGCCAAGTGGCAGCAGGGGCCTTAGGAACCTCCTACGAGCAGTACTTC.

V gene TRBV27 combines with J gene TRBJ2-7; 9 nucleotides line up with TRBD1. The CDR3 extends over 15 amino acids. V dropped 2 bases and J dropped 2; count of bases not matched to a gene: 4. Germline V CDR1 and CDR2: MNHEY, SMNVEV (reference sequence). This CDR3 is CASSLTGDRAYEQYF. The CDR3 bases are TGTGCCAGCAGTTTAACAGGGGACAGGGCCTACGAGCAGTACTTC.

The V gene is TRBV9, the J gene TRBJ2-7, with a weak D call TRBD1 (5 bases). The CDR3 totals 14 residues. Germline CDR1 SGDLS, CDR2 YYNGEE. V was shortened by 2 bases and J by 2 bases, with 11 bases between the two germline ends. DNA of the CDR3: TGTGCCAGCAGCGTCGAAATGGGGCCCTACGAGCAGTACTTC. Protein: CASSVEMGPYEQYF.

This chain connects TRBV27 to TRBJ2-7; D may be TRBD1 (5 bases). CDR1 and CDR2 from the germline V gene are MNHEY and SMNVEV (reference sequence). Trimming pared 5 bases from V and 1 base from J, leaving 12 bases between. The length of the CDR3 is 14 residues. DNA for the CDR3: TGTGCCAGCAGTGTAGGGCCAGGGTCCTACGAGCAGTACTTC. Amino acid sequence: CASSVGPGSYEQYF.

The chain employs TRBV28 and TRBJ1-2; TRBD1 matches 9 bases. The germline V gene has CDR1 MDHEN and CDR2 SYDVKM. J was trimmed by 8 bases and V by 5 bases; bases with no gene match: 9. This CDR3 comprises 14 residues. The CDR3 bases are TGTGCCAGCAGTCGGGACAGGGAGCTATGGGGCTACACCTTC. Translated: CASSRDRELWGYTF.

The rearrangement joins TRBV18 to TRBJ1-4; 7 nucleotides line up with TRBD1. The CDR3 covers 16 residues. Germline values: CDR1 KGHSH, CDR2 LQKENI. V dropped 5 bases and J dropped 3; count of bases not matched to a gene: 9. The DNA of the CDR3 is TGTGCCAGCTCAAAATTACAGGGGACGTCTAATGAAAAACTGTTTTTT. Encoded protein: CASSKLQGTSNEKLFF.

The V gene is TRBV5-1, the J gene TRBJ2-6, with D possibly TRBD2 on 5 matching bases. Germline CDR1 reads SGHRS; CDR2 reads YFSETQ. The CDR3 covers 18 residues. V shed 4 bases and J shed 0 bases, with 17 bases lying between them. CDR3 DNA: TGCGCCAGCAGCCCCAGAGGACTCTTGAGCTCTGGGGCCAACGTCCTGACTTTC. Translating gives CASSPRGLLSSGANVLTF.

Worth noting for this clone: The junction shows a germline mismatch at one end, possibly a read error. The J gene is TRBJ1-2, the V gene TRBV6-6, with 9 bases aligning to TRBD1. The CDR3 runs to 14 residues. Germline V gene lookup returns CDR1 MNHNY and CDR2 SVGAGI (reference sequence). CDR3 residues: CASSTDRGNYGYPF. CDR3 bases: TGTGCCAGCAGTACAGACAGGGGGAACTATGGCTACCCCTTC.

Only one count was recorded for this clone. The chain employs TRBV10-1 and TRBJ2-3; TRBD1 might be the D (6 bases). The CDR3 has 17 residues. Looked up from germline, CDR1 is WNHNN and CDR2 is SYGVQD (reference sequence). Trimming removed 7 bases from V and 1 base from J, with 21 bases in between. The CDR3 sequence: CASNNRAGTQGTDTQYF. Written as DNA, the CDR3 is TGCGCCAGCAATAATAGAGCCGGGACACAAGGCACAGATACGCAGTATTTT.

The chain combines TRBV4-1 with TRBJ1-1; no reliable D call. Germline assignment: CDR1 MGHRA and CDR2 YSYEKL. The CDR3 sequence is 11 residues long. V was cut by 3 bases and J by 8 bases, with 7 bases left in between. The CDR3, as DNA: TGCGCCAGCAGCCACTTGCGGGAAGCTTTCTTT. Translating gives CASSHLREAFF.

The chain carries TRBV2 and TRBJ2-5; D gene ambiguous. V gave up 0 bases and J gave up 0 bases, with 2 bases separating them. The CDR3 loop spans 13 amino acids. Germline values: CDR1 SNHLY, CDR2 FYNNEI. The CDR3 region is CASSEAYQETQYF. The CDR3, as DNA: TGTGCCAGCAGTGAAGCCTACCAAGAGACCCAGTACTTC.

This chain joins TRBV29-1 and TRBJ1-1; 8 nucleotides agree with TRBD1. Losses at the gene ends were 3 bases for V and 1 base for J; bases not matched to a gene: 1. Germline V gene lookup returns CDR1 SQVTM and CDR2 ANQGSEA. This CDR3 is built from 13 residues. This CDR3 is CSVDRGRNTEAFF. Here the CDR3 DNA reads TGCAGCGTTGACAGGGGGCGGAACACTGAAGCTTTCTTT. The full variable domain, its missing parts supplied by reference TRBV29-1 and TRBJ1-1, is SAVISQKPSRDICQRGTSLTIQCQVDSQVTMMFWYRQQPGQSLTLIATANQGSEATYESGFVIDKFPISRPNLTFSTLTVSNMSPEDSSIYLCSVDRGRNTEAFFGQGTRLTVV.

The rearrangement links TRBV28 to TRBJ1-5; TRBD1 might be the D (5 bases). The germline CDR1 and CDR2 sequences are MDHEN and SYDVKM. Trimming took off 4 bases at V and 6 bases at J, with 10 bases between the two ends. The CDR3 sequence is 13 residues long. The CDR3 loop reads CASSSGVPQPQHF. The CDR3 DNA is TGTGCCAGCAGTTCGGGGGTTCCTCAGCCCCAGCATTTT.

This chain uses TRBV10-2 with TRBJ2-2; no definite D call. The CDR3 covers 12 residues. Looked up from germline, CDR1 is WSHSY and CDR2 is SAAADI. V lost 3 bases to trimming and J lost 4 bases, with 3 bases between them. DNA for the CDR3: TGCGCCAGCAGTGATAGCACCGGGGAGCTGTTTTTT. Its protein product is CASSDSTGELFF.

The chain employs TRBV2 and TRBJ1-2, with D unresolved. CDR1 and CDR2 from the germline V gene are SNHLY and FYNNEI. V was cut by 1 base and J by 1 base, with 4 bases left in between. The CDR3 consists of 13 residues. The CDR3 protein is CASSEGVNYGYTF. CDR3 DNA: TGTGCCAGCAGTGAAGGAGTTAACTATGGCTACACCTTC.

The CDR3 here is CASRPSRSTDTQYF. CDR3 coding DNA: TGTGCCAGCAGACCTTCGAGGTCCACAGATACGCAGTATTTT. J is TRBJ2-3 and V is TRBV6-6, with D unclear. This CDR3 is 14 amino acids long. The V gene lost 6 bases and the J gene lost 2 bases, with 12 bases spanning the gap. CDR1 MNHNY and CDR2 SVGAGI come from the germline V gene (reference sequence).

The chain links TRBV28 to TRBJ1-2; 9 nucleotides agree with TRBD1. The germline V gene has CDR1 MDHEN and CDR2 SYDVKM. Trimming removed 5 bases from V and 2 bases from J; junction bases left unmatched: 9. The CDR3 extends over 16 amino acids. CDR3 nucleotides: TGTGCCAGCAGTGCGTGGACCGGGACAGGGAACTATGGCTACACCTTC. Its protein product is CASSAWTGTGNYGYTF.

In DNA form, the CDR3 reads TGTGCCAGCAGTTACGTTCGGGTGAACACCGGGGAGCTGTTTTTT. Translating gives CASSYVRVNTGELFF. This chain links TRBV6-5 with TRBJ2-2; no clear D gene. V lost 2 bases and J lost 1, with 8 bases in between. The CDR3 is made up of 15 amino acids. Per the germline V gene, CDR1 is MNHEY and CDR2 is SVGAGI.